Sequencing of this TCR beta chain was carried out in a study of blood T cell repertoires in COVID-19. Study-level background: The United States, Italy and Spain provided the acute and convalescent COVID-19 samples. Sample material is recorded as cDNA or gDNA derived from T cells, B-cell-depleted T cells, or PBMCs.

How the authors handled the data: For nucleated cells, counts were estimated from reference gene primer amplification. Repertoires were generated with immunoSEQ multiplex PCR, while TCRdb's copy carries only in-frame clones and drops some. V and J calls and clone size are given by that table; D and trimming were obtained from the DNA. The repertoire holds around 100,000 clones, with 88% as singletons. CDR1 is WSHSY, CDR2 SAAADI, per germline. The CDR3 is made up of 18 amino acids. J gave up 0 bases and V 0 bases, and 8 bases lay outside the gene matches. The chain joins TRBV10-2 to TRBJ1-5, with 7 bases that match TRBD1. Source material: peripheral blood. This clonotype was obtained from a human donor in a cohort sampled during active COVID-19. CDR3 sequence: CASSESYPGQYSNQPQHF. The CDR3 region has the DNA TGCGCCAGCAGTGAGTCATACCCGGGACAGTATAGCAATCAGCCCCAGCATTTT.